The 18 T cell receptor beta chains listed next were all sequenced from one sample in a study of blood T cell repertoires in COVID-19. The table came from immunoSEQ multiplex PCR; TCRdb's copy has only in-frame clones and leaves some out. The sample includes roughly 34,000 clones, over 70% of them seen just once. Material: peripheral blood. These receptors were obtained from a man between 60 and 75 years old with active COVID-19.

In its sample, this clone was seen a few times. The chain is built from TRBV18 and TRBJ1-1, with 9 bases identical to TRBD1. The CDR3 consists of 16 residues. Germline-derived CDR1 and CDR2 are KGHSH and LQKENI. After removal of 3 bases from V and 0 bases from J, the junction contained 5 bases not matched to a gene. CDR3 loop: CASSPGQGFMNTEAFF. Here the CDR3 DNA reads TGTGCCAGCTCACCGGGACAGGGCTTCATGAACACTGAAGCTTTCTTT.

The rearrangement joins TRBV9 to TRBJ2-1; D is perhaps TRBD2 (6 bases). CDR1 and CDR2 (germline): SGDLS, YYNGEE. Trimming left V 6 bases short and J 4 bases short, with 17 bases between. The CDR3 consists of 15 residues. The CDR3: CASTRAGFSYNEQFF. The CDR3 coding sequence is TGTGCCAGCACCCGGGCGGGGTTTTCGTACAATGAGCAGTTCTTC.

This chain uses TRBV9 with TRBJ2-2, with 12 bases lining up with TRBD2. From germline, CDR1 is SGDLS and CDR2 YYNGEE. Germline trimming cut 4 bases from V and 8 bases from J; bases unmatched to any gene: 12. The CDR3 has 17 amino acids. The CDR3 coding sequence is TGTGCCAGCAGCCCCTCTGGACTAGCGGGGCCCTATGGGGAGCTGTTTTTT. Its protein product is CASSPSGLAGPYGELFF.

V and J are TRBV7-9 and TRBJ2-1, with D unclear. The CDR3 totals 13 residues. Germline CDR1 reads SEHNR; CDR2 reads FQNEAQ (reference sequence). V lost 5 bases, J lost 12 bases, and 17 bases lay in between. DNA for the CDR3: TGTGCCAGCAGCCCCTGGGTGGAGTCATTGCAGTTCTTC. Translation gives CASSPWVESLQFF.

The gene calls are TRBV14 and TRBJ1-4, with 9 bases fitting TRBD1. This CDR3 comprises 15 residues. The germline V gene encodes CDR1 SGHDN and CDR2 FVKESK. V shed 2 bases and J 10 bases; nucleotides not matched to a gene: 8. This CDR3 is CASSQLSGQGAKLFF. CDR3 DNA sequence: TGTGCCAGCAGCCAATTATCGGGACAGGGTGCAAAACTGTTTTTT.

As DNA, the CDR3 is TGTGCCACCAGCAGATCGAGTGAAGCTTTCTTT. Encoded protein: CATSRSSEAFF. The chain recombines TRBV15 with TRBJ1-1; no firm D call. This CDR3 comprises 11 residues. Germline CDR1 and CDR2: LNHNV and YYDKDF (reference sequence). Trimming stripped 2 bases from V and 7 bases from J, with 5 bases between.

The chain joins TRBV6-5 to TRBJ2-5, with D perhaps TRBD1 (5 bases). The CDR3 loop spans 16 amino acids. The V and J ends lost 4 bases and 1 base respectively, with 16 bases between them. The germline V gene encodes CDR1 MNHEY and CDR2 SVGAGI. CDR3 sequence (DNA): TGTGCCAGCAGTTTAAGACAAGGCAGGGCCCAAGAGACCCAGTACTTC. It is translated as CASSLRQGRAQETQYF.

The V gene is TRBV30, the J gene TRBJ1-1; D gene uncertain. V gave up 0 bases and J gave up 0 bases, with 5 bases separating them. Germline CDR1 GTSNPN, CDR2 SVGIG (reference sequence). This CDR3 contains 13 residues. The CDR3: CAWSVTLNTEAFF. The CDR3 DNA reads as TGTGCCTGGAGTGTAACATTGAACACTGAAGCTTTCTTT.

This clone has just one count. The genes are TRBV11-2 and TRBJ2-1; 7 positions match TRBD1. Trimming cost V 5 bases and J 7 bases; bases outside gene matches: 5. The CDR3 totals 13 residues. In germline, CDR1 is SGHAT, CDR2 FQNNGV. The CDR3 DNA follows: TGTGCCAGCAGCCGGAGACAGGGAAATGAGCAGTTCTTC. Its protein product is CASSRRQGNEQFF.

V is TRBV6-2 or TRBV6-3 and J is TRBJ1-2; possibly TRBD1 for D (6 bases). Deletions cut 6 bases from V and 4 bases from J, with 18 bases between. This CDR3 spans 15 amino acids. Germline V gives CDR1 MNHEY, CDR2 SVGEGT. The CDR3 sequence is CASSHVLDRSYGYTF. CDR3 DNA: TGTGCCAGCAGCCACGTCCTGGACAGAAGCTATGGCTACACCTTC.

The chain couples TRBV18 to TRBJ1-4; no firm D call. Germline V gene sequence: CDR1 KGHSH, CDR2 LQKENI. Trimming left V 0 bases short and J 5 bases short, with 10 bases between. The CDR3 sequence is 15 residues long. For the CDR3, the DNA is TGTGCCAGCTCACCACCGGGAGCTGCGAATGAAAAACTGTTTTTT. Protein sequence: CASSPPGAANEKLFF.

The chain joins TRBV2 to TRBJ2-3; 8 positions match TRBD2. Losses at the gene ends were 3 bases for V and 2 bases for J; bases not matched to a gene: 4. Germline loops: CDR1 SNHLY, CDR2 FYNNEI. The CDR3 is 15 amino acids. CDR3 residues: CASSDIAGNTDTQYF. In DNA, the CDR3 is TGTGCCAGCAGTGATATAGCGGGGAACACAGATACGCAGTATTTT. The variable domain in full, completed from reference TRBV2 and TRBJ2-3, reads EPEVTQTPSHQVTQMGQEVILRCVPISNHLYFYWYRQILGQKVEFLVSFYNNEISEKSEIFDDQFSVERPDGSNFTLKIRSTKLEDSAMYFCASSDIAGNTDTQYFGPGTRLTVL.

V usage is TRBV19 and J usage is TRBJ2-5; unclear D gene. CDR1 is LNHDA, CDR2 SQIVND, per germline (reference sequence). This CDR3 spans 15 amino acids. V was pared by 5 bases and J by 0 bases, with 13 bases between. The CDR3 nucleotides read TGTGCCAGTAGTCCCTCCACAGTTCACCAAGAGACCCAGTACTTC. This sequence encodes CASSPSTVHQETQYF.

The chain recombines TRBV18 with TRBJ2-1, with TRBD2 matching over 14 bases. The CDR3 runs to 21 residues. From germline, CDR1 is KGHSH and CDR2 LQKENI. Trimming removed 4 bases from V and 5 bases from J; junction bases left unmatched: 19. CDR3 nucleotide sequence: TGTGCCAGCTCACTCCAACCTCTGACTAGCGGGAGGGCCGACATCCACAATGAGCAGTTCTTC. It codes for CASSLQPLTSGRADIHNEQFF.

The rearrangement joins TRBV18 to TRBJ2-3; 8 bases are a match to TRBD2. The CDR3 runs to 16 residues. The germline CDR1 and CDR2 sequences are KGHSH and LQKENI. J gave up 0 bases and V 3 bases, and 5 bases lay outside the gene matches. The CDR3 here is CASSPLASGSTDTQYF. The CDR3 DNA follows: TGTGCCAGCTCACCCTTGGCTAGCGGGAGCACAGATACGCAGTATTTT. Complete variable domain (other parts from reference TRBV18 and TRBJ2-3): NAGVMQNPRHLVRRRGQEARLRCSPMKGHSHVYWYRQLPEEGLKFMVYLQKENIIDESGMPKERFSAEFPKEGPSILRIQQVVRGDSAAYFCASSPLASGSTDTQYFGPGTRLTVL.

In nucleotides, the CDR3 is TGTGCCAGCAGTCCCCTGGGCCATAGCGGGATGGGCAATGAGCAGTTCTTC. Residues: CASSPLGHSGMGNEQFF. The chain carries TRBV27 and TRBJ2-1; 8 bases fit TRBD2. The CDR3 covers 17 residues. Trimming took 5 bases from V and 6 from J; bases not matched to a gene: 15. Germline V CDR1 and CDR2: MNHEY, SMNVEV (reference sequence).

V gene TRBV30 combines with J gene TRBJ2-7, with 9 bases aligning to TRBD1. The CDR3 is made up of 14 amino acids. V was pared by 4 bases and J by 2 bases, with 6 bases of the junction left unmatched. CDR1 and CDR2 (germline): GTSNPN, SVGIG (reference sequence). For the CDR3, the DNA is TGTGCCTGGAACCCGGGACAGGGACCCTACGAGCAGTACTTC. As protein: CAWNPGQGPYEQYF.

For the CDR3, the DNA is TGCAGCGTTGATTCAAACAGGCCGTATGGCTACACCTTC. As protein: CSVDSNRPYGYTF. The chain recombines TRBV29-1 with TRBJ1-2, with a weak D call TRBD1 (5 bases). The CDR3 has 13 amino acids. The germline V and J ends were trimmed by 3 bases and 5 bases, with 13 bases remaining between them. CDR1 and CDR2 from the germline V gene are SQVTM and ANQGSEA.